The T cell receptor beta chain described here comes from a study of blood T cells in healthy people across ages. Alongside a J-beta primer mix, a sample-barcoded 5' primer served in a second PCR lasting about 7 to 12 cycles. Every molecule of cDNA carried a tag from a template-switch adaptor with 12 random nucleotides. TCRdb re-analysed the 5' RACE reads in MiXCR, keeping a single row per CDR3 protein. The table lists some 800,000 distinct CDR3 sequences, around 43% of them singletons. The CDR3 length is 15 residues. Between the trimmed V and J ends, which lost 6 bases and 4 bases, there was a span of 19 bases. The V gene's germline CDR1 is MNHEY and CDR2 SVGEGT.

The chain couples TRBV6-2 or TRBV6-3 to TRBJ2-7; D may be TRBD1 (6 bases). This TCR was sampled from a man in his sixties in good health. The specimen sequenced was blood. In DNA form, the CDR3 reads TGTGCCAGCAGGAAGACAGGAGCCGATCAGTACGAGCAGTACTTC. Residues: CASRKTGADQYEQYF.